This entry is about one T cell receptor (beta chain). This record belongs to a study of shared T cell receptors in the human thymus. Profiled with immunoSEQ multiplex PCR; TCRdb holds only in-frame clones, not every one. The data hold hundreds of thousands of clones, with around 87% observed a single time. This sample also belongs to another study, concerning human thymus T cells.

The receptor was derived from a boy in the first two years of life with a congenital heart defect. Specimen: thymocytes.

The CDR3 sequence: CASSPGRDSGTYEQYF. In nucleotides, the CDR3 is TGTGCCAGCTCACCCGGGAGGGATAGTGGGACCTACGAGCAGTACTTC. The V call is TRBV18, the J call TRBJ2-7; 8 bases agree with TRBD2. J was trimmed by 2 bases and V by 3 bases; bases with no gene match: 9. The CDR3 runs 16 residues. Germline-derived CDR1 and CDR2 are KGHSH and LQKENI.